The clone carrying this T cell receptor (beta chain) was seen many times. As yet, its antigen is unknown. A marrow graft followed busulfan-fludarabine conditioning, with cyclophosphamide on days +3 and +4. The CDR3 contains 15 residues. The germline V gene encodes CDR1 MNHEY and CDR2 SMNVEV (reference sequence). V was clipped by 6 bases and J by 6 bases, with 21 bases between them. Data came from immunoSEQ multiplex PCR; TCRdb stores just in-frame clones and leaves some out. This repertoire holds about 25,000 clones, and none appear only once. The data derive from a study of T cells after posttransplantation cyclophosphamide. Study-wide points: Recipient CMV seropositivity and CMV reactivation strongly tracked TRB clonality. Skin or GI-infiltrating T cells shared few TRB sequences with blood. Later post-transplant blood repertoires were often dominated by donor CD8+ memory clones.

The chain uses TRBV27 and TRBJ2-7, with a weak D call TRBD1 (6 bases). The clonotype was recovered from a male patient under 35 who received an allogeneic stem cell transplant from a related donor, was CMV-positive, and had no GVHD. Some T cells here may be from the graft donor. The source was PBMCs, collected after allogeneic stem cell transplant with posttransplant cyclophosphamide. For the CDR3, the DNA is TGTGCCAGCAGCCAAGGGGGACGGCCGACCCGCGAGCAGTACTTC. Protein product: CASSQGGRPTREQYF.